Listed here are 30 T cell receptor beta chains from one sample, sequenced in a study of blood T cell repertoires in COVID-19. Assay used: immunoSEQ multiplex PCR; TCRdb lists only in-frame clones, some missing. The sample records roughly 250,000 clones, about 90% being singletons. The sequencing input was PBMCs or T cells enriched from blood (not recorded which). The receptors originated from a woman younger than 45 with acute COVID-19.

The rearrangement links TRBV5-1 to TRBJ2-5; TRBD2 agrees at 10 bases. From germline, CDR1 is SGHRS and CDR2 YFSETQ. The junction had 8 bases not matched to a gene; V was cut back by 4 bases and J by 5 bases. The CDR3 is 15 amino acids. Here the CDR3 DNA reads TGCGCCAGCAGCGAGCGGGGGGGCCCGGACGAGACCCAGTACTTC. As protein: CASSERGGPDETQYF.

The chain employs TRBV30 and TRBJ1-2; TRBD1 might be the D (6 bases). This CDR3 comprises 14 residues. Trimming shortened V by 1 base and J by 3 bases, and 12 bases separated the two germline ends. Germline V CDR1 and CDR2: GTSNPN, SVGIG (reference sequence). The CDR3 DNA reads TGTGCCTGGAGTGGGGGGGGCAGAGACTATGGCTACACCTTC. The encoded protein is CAWSGGGRDYGYTF.

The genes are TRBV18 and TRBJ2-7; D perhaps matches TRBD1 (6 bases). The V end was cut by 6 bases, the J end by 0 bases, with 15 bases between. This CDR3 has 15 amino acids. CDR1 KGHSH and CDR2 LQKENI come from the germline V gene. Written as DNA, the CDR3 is TGTGCCAGCTCCCCGACCAAACAGGGCTCCTACGAGCAGTACTTC. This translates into CASSPTKQGSYEQYF.

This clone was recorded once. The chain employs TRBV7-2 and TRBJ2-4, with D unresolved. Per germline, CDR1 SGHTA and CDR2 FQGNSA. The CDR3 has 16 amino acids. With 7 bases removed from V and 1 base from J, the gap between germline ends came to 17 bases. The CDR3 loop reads CASTTYDPGAKNIQYF. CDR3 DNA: TGTGCCAGCACCACCTACGATCCCGGGGCCAAAAACATTCAGTACTTC.

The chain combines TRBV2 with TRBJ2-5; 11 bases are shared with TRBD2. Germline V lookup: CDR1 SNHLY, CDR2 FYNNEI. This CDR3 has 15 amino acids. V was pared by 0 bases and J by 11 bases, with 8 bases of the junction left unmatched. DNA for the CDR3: TGTGCCAGCAGTGAAGCGCTTACTAGCGGGGGCCGACAGTACTTC. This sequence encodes CASSEALTSGGRQYF.

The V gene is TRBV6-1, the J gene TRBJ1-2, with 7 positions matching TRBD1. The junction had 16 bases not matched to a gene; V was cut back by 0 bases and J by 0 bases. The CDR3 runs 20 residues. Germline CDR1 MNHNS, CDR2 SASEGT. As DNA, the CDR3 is TGTGCCAGCAGTGAAGCGTGGACAGGTGGGGGGATATGGGCTAACTATGGCTACACCTTC. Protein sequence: CASSEAWTGGGIWANYGYTF.

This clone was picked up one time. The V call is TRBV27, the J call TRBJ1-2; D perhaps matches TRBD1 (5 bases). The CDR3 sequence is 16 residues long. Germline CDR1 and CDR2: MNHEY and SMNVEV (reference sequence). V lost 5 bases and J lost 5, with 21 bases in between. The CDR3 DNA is TGTGCCAGCAGTCCCACCTCCCCGGGGGTTGGGTATGGCTACACCTTC. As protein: CASSPTSPGVGYGYTF.

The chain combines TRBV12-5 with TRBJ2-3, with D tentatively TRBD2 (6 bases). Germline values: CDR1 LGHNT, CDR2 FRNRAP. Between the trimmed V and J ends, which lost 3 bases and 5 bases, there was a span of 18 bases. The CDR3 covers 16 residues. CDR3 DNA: TGTGCTAGTGGTTTACCCGGGGAGGAGGTTTTAGATACGCAGTATTTT. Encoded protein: CASGLPGEEVLDTQYF.

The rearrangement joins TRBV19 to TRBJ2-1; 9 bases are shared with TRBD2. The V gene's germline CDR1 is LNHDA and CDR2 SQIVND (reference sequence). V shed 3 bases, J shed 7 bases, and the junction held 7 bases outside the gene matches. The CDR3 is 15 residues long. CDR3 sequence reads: CASSIEREAGNEQFF. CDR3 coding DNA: TGTGCCAGTAGTATTGAGCGGGAGGCCGGGAATGAGCAGTTCTTC.

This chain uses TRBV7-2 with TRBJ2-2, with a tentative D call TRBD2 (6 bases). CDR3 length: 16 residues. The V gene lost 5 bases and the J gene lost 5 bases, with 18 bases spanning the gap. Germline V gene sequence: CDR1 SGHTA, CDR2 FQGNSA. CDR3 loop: CASSIPGPGGTGELFF. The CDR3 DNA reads TGTGCCAGCAGCATACCGGGGCCCGGGGGAACCGGGGAGCTGTTTTTT.

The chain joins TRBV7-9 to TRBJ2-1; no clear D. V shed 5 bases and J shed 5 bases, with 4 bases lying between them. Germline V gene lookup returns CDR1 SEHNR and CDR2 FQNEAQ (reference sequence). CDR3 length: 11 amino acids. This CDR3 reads CASSPDNEQFF. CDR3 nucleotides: TGTGCCAGCAGCCCTGACAATGAGCAGTTCTTC.

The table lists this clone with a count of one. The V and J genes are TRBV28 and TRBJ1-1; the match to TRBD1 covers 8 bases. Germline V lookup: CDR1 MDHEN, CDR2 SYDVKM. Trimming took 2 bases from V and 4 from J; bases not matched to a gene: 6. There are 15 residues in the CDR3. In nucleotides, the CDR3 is TGTGCCAGCAGTTTAGGACAGGGCGAGGGCACTGAAGCTTTCTTT. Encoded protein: CASSLGQGEGTEAFF. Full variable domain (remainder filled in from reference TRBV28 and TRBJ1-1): DVKVTQSSRYLVKRTGEKVFLECVQDMDHENMFWYRQDPGLGLRLIYFSYDVKMKEKGDIPEGYSVSREKKERFSLILESASTNQTSMYLCASSLGQGEGTEAFFGQGTRLTVV.

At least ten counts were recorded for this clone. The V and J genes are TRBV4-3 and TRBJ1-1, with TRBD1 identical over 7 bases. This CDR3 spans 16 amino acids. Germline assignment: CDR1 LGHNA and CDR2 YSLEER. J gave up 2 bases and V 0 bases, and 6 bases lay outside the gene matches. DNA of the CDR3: TGCGCCAGCAGCCAAGAACGGGACAGTGGTAACACTGAAGCTTTCTTT. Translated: CASSQERDSGNTEAFF.

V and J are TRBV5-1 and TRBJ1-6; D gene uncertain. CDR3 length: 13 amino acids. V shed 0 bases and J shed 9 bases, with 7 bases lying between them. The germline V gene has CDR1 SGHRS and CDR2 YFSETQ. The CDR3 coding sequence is TGCGCCAGCAGCTTGGCCACGGGTTCACCCCTCCACTTT. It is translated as CASSLATGSPLHF.

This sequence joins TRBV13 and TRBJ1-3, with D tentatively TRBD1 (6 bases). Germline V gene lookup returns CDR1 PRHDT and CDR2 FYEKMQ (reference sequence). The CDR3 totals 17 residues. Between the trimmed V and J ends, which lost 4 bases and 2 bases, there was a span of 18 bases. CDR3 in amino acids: CASSWNPRTAAGNTIYF. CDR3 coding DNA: TGTGCCAGCAGCTGGAACCCCCGGACAGCCGCTGGAAACACCATATATTTT.

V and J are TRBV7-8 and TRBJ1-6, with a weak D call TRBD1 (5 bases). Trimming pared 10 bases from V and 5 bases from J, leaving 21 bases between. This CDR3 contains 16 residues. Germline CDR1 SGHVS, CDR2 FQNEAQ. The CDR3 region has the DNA TGTGCCACCGGAATCGGGGGGACCCGCAATAATTCACCCCTCCACTTT. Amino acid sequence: CATGIGGTRNNSPLHF.

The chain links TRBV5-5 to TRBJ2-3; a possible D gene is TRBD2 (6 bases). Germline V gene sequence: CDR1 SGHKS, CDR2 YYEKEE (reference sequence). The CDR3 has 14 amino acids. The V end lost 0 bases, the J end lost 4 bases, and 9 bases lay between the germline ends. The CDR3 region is CASSLAPGADTQYF. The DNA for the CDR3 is TGTGCCAGCAGCTTGGCCCCGGGGGCAGATACGCAGTATTTT.

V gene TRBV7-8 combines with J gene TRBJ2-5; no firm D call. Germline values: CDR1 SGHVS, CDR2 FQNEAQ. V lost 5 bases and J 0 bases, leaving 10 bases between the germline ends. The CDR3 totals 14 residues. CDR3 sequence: CASSPREYQETQYF. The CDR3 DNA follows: TGTGCCAGCAGCCCCCGCGAGTACCAAGAGACCCAGTACTTC. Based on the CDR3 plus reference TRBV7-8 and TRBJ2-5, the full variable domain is GAGVSQSPRYKVAKRGQDVALRCDPISGHVSLFWYQQALGQGPEFLTYFQNEAQLDKSGLPSDRFFAERPEGSVSTLKIQRTQQEDSAVYLCASSPREYQETQYFGPGTRLLVL.

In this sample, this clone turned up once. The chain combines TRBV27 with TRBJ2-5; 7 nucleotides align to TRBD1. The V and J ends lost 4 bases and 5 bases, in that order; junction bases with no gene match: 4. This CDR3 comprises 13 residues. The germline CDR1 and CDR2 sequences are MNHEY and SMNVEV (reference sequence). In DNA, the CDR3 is TGTGCCAGCAGTTGGGACAGTCGGGAGACCCAGTACTTC. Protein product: CASSWDSRETQYF.

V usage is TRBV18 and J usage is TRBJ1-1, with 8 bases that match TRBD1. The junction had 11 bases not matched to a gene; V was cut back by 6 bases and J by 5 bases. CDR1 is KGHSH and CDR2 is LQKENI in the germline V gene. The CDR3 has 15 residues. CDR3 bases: TGTGCCAGCTCTCGAGCGGACAGGGTCAGGACTGAAGCTTTCTTT. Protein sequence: CASSRADRVRTEAFF.

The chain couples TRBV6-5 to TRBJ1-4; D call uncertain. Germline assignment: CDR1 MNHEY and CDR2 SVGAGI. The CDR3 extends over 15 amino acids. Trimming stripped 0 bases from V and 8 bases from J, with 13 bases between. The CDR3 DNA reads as TGTGCCAGCAGTTACTCGGTCAGGACGGGGGAAAAACTGTTTTTT. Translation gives CASSYSVRTGEKLFF.

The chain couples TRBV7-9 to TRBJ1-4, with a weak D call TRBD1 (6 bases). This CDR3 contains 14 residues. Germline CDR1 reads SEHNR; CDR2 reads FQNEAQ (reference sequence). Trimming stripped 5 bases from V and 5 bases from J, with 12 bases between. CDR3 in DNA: TGTGCCAGCAGCCAGGGGATAGCGAATGAAAAACTGTTTTTT. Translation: CASSQGIANEKLFF.

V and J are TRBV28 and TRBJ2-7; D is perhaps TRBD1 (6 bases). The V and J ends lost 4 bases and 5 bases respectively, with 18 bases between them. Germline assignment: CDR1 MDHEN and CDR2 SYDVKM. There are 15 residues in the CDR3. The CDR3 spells CASSSGAGTRHEQYF. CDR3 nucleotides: TGTGCCAGCAGTTCCGGGGCAGGGACAAGGCACGAGCAGTACTTC.

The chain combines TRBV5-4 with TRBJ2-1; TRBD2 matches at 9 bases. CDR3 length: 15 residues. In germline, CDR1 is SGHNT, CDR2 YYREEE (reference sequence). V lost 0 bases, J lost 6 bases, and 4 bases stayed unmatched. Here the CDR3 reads CASSLVAGGVNEQFF. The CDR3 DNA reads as TGTGCCAGCAGCTTGGTTGCGGGGGGGGTCAATGAGCAGTTCTTC.

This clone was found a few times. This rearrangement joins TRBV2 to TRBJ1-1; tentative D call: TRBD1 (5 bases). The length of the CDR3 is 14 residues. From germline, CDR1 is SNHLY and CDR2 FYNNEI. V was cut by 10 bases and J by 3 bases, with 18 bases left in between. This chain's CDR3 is CATRPQGRHTEAFF. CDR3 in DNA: TGTGCCACTCGACCTCAGGGTAGGCACACTGAAGCTTTCTTT.

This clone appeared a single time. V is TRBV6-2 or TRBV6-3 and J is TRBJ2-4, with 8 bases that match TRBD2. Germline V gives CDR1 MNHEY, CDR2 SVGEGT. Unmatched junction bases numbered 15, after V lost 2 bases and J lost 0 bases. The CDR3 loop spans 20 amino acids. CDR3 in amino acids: CASSYPGLVPGVVAKNIQYF. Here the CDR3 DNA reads TGTGCCAGCAGTTACCCGGGACTAGTCCCCGGGGTGGTAGCCAAAAACATTCAGTACTTC.

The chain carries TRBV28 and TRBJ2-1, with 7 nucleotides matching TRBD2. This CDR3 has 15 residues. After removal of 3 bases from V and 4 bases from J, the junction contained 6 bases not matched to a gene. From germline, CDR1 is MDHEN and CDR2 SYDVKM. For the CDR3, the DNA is TGTGCCAGCAGTTTGAGTAGCGGGTATTACAATGAGCAGTTCTTC. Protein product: CASSLSSGYYNEQFF.

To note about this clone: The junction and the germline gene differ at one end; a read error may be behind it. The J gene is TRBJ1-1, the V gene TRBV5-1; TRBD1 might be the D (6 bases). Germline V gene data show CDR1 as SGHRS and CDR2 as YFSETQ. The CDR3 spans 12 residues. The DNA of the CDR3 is TGCGCCAGCAGTTTGGTAGGGGGTGAAGCTTTCTTT. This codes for CASSLVGGEAFF.

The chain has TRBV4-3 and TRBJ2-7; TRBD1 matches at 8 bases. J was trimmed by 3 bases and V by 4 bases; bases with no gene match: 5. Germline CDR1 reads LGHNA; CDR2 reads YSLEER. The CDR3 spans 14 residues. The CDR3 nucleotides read TGCGCCAGCAGCCCCGGGACAGGAGTCTACGAGCAGTACTTC. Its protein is CASSPGTGVYEQYF.

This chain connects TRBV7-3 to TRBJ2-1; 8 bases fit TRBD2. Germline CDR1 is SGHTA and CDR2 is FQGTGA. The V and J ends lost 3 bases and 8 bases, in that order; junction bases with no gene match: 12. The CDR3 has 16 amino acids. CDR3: CASSLAGGASIYEQFF. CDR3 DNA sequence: TGTGCCAGCAGCTTGGCCGGGGGGGCCTCTATCTATGAGCAGTTCTTC.